Shown below are 22 T cell receptor beta chains from a single sample sequenced in a study of identical twins. TCRdb passed the 5' RACE reads through MiXCR, listing each CDR3 protein once. The sample holds approximately 700,000 distinct CDR3 sequences, 18% seen once. This sample was shared with a second study, whose subject was T cells expressing NK-cell markers.

Sequenced material: PBMCs. These TCRs come from a woman aged 18-29 years in good health.

This clonotype has only one observation. The gene calls are TRBV29-1 and TRBJ2-1; D remains unclear. CDR1 and CDR2 (germline): SQVTM, ANQGSEA. The CDR3 has 10 residues. Trimming cost V 8 bases and J 8 bases, with 10 bases left between them. CDR3 in DNA: TGCAGCTTCAACGCCGATGAGCAGTTCTTC. Translation gives CSFNADEQFF.

The chain employs TRBV6-1 and TRBJ2-3; D perhaps matches TRBD2 (5 bases). The V and J ends lost 5 bases and 4 bases respectively, with 13 bases between them. This CDR3 contains 14 residues. Germline V gene lookup returns CDR1 MNHNS and CDR2 SASEGT. CDR3 bases: TGTGCCAGCAGTCAAACTAGTGTTCCAGATACGCAGTATTTT. This encodes CASSQTSVPDTQYF.

The gene calls are TRBV5-1 and TRBJ2-7; the D is unclear. This CDR3 region has 13 residues. CDR1 is SGHRS, CDR2 YFSETQ, per germline. V gave up 4 bases and J gave up 3 bases, with 11 bases separating them. CDR3 nucleotide sequence: TGCGCCAGCAGCGCCGGGCCATACTACGAGCAGTACTTC. It yields the protein CASSAGPYYEQYF.

J is TRBJ2-4 and V is TRBV18; 7 nucleotides agree with TRBD1. The germline V gene encodes CDR1 KGHSH and CDR2 LQKENI. CDR3 length: 17 amino acids. V lost 2 bases and J lost 0; bases outside the gene matches: 7. CDR3 region: CASSPSGQSLAKNIQYF. CDR3 nucleotide sequence: TGTGCCAGCTCACCATCGGGACAGAGTTTAGCCAAAAACATTCAGTACTTC.

This clonotype was seen only a few times. The J gene is TRBJ2-7, the V gene TRBV28, with a weak D call TRBD2 (6 bases). The V end was cut by 4 bases, the J end by 3 bases, with 19 bases between. The CDR3 length is 16 residues. CDR1 is MDHEN and CDR2 is SYDVKM in the germline V gene. The CDR3 region has the DNA TGTGCCAGCAGTTACTCCAACGGGGGAGGAAGCTACGAGCAGTACTTC. Protein: CASSYSNGGGSYEQYF. The full variable domain, its missing parts supplied by reference TRBV28 and TRBJ2-7, is DVKVTQSSRYLVKRTGEKVFLECVQDMDHENMFWYRQDPGLGLRLIYFSYDVKMKEKGDIPEGYSVSREKKERFSLILESASTNQTSMYLCASSYSNGGGSYEQYFGPGTRLTVT.

This sequence joins TRBV20-1 and TRBJ1-2; D perhaps matches TRBD1 (6 bases). Germline V lookup: CDR1 DFQATT, CDR2 SNEGSKA (reference sequence). The V gene lost 5 bases and the J gene lost 2 bases, with 18 bases spanning the gap. The CDR3 has 15 residues. The CDR3 here is CSASPRGGKNYGYTF. CDR3 sequence (DNA): TGCAGTGCTTCCCCCCGAGGGGGTAAGAACTATGGCTACACCTTC.

The V call is TRBV3-1, the J call TRBJ1-1; D possibly corresponds to TRBD1 (5 bases). This CDR3 comprises 15 residues. V lost 1 base to trimming and J lost 1 base, with 10 bases between them. From germline, CDR1 is LGHDT and CDR2 YNNKEL (reference sequence). In nucleotides, the CDR3 is TGTGCCAGCAGCCAAGGGGGGACGTGGAACACTGAAGCTTTCTTT. Translated: CASSQGGTWNTEAFF.

This chain connects TRBV6-2 or TRBV6-3 to TRBJ2-7, with 9 bases fitting TRBD1. V shed 2 bases, J shed 5 bases, and the junction held 10 bases outside the gene matches. Germline V CDR1 and CDR2: MNHEY, SVGEGT. There are 16 residues in the CDR3. The CDR3 loop reads CASSYQPGQGLNEQYF. Here the CDR3 DNA reads TGTGCCAGCAGTTACCAGCCGGGACAGGGTCTCAACGAGCAGTACTTC.

This clonotype was detected a few times. This chain joins TRBV5-1 and TRBJ2-7; TRBD1 agrees at 9 bases. CDR1 is SGHRS and CDR2 is YFSETQ in the germline V gene. The CDR3 loop spans 15 amino acids. V shed 4 bases, J shed 5 bases, and the junction held 10 bases outside the gene matches. CDR3 protein: CASSLGVGQGDEQYF. The CDR3 region has the DNA TGCGCCAGCAGCCTTGGAGTGGGACAGGGCGACGAGCAGTACTTC.

The rearrangement joins TRBV12-3 or TRBV12-4 to TRBJ2-7; D is perhaps TRBD2 (6 bases). This CDR3 is built from 16 residues. V lost 2 bases to trimming and J lost 3 bases, with 17 bases between them. The CDR3 DNA reads as TGTGCCAGCAGTTTATCGGGACTCACGCCATACTACGAGCAGTACTTC. Protein product: CASSLSGLTPYYEQYF.

V and J are TRBV12-3 or TRBV12-4 and TRBJ1-2, with D maybe TRBD1 (5 bases). The length of the CDR3 is 15 residues. Between the trimmed V and J ends, which lost 5 bases and 6 bases, there was a span of 19 bases. The CDR3 DNA reads as TGTGCCAGCAGTCTTCGGAGTCGGGCGGGGGATGGCTACACCTTC. This gives the protein CASSLRSRAGDGYTF.

The chain carries TRBV20-1 and TRBJ2-7; 7 positions agree with TRBD1. This CDR3 has 14 amino acids. The V gene end was trimmed by 5 bases and the J gene end by 0 bases; junction bases not matched to a gene: 7. Germline CDR1 and CDR2: DFQATT and SNEGSKA (reference sequence). CDR3 nucleotides: TGCAGTGCTTGGGATCGGGACAGCTCCTACGAGCAGTACTTC. Translated, it gives CSAWDRDSSYEQYF.

This clonotype was seen only a few times. The junction and the germline gene differ at one end; a read error may be behind it. The chain links TRBV5-5 to TRBJ2-5; D unresolved. In germline, CDR1 is SGHKS, CDR2 YYEKEE (reference sequence). CDR3 length: 13 amino acids. The CDR3 loop reads CASSFGFWETQYF. The CDR3 DNA reads as TGCGCCAGCAGCTTCGGGTTCTGGGAGACCCAGTACTTC.

This chain connects TRBV20-1 to TRBJ2-5; 13 bases are shared with TRBD2. The CDR3 extends over 15 amino acids. In germline, CDR1 is DFQATT, CDR2 SNEGSKA (reference sequence). V lost 1 base to trimming and J lost 7 bases; unmatched junction nucleotides: 6. The CDR3 DNA reads TGCAGTGCTAGAGGGGGACTAGCGGGGTGGGGGACCCAGTACTTC. It codes for CSARGGLAGWGTQYF.

This chain connects TRBV12-3 or TRBV12-4 to TRBJ2-6, with 11 bases that match TRBD2. The CDR3 has 20 amino acids. Unmatched junction bases numbered 13, after V lost 6 bases and J lost 0 bases. CDR3 in amino acids: CASSRWPDSGRASGANVLTF. The CDR3 bases are TGTGCCAGCAGCCGATGGCCCGATAGCGGGAGGGCCTCTGGGGCCAACGTCCTGACTTTC.

J is TRBJ1-1 and V is TRBV6-2 or TRBV6-3; D unresolved. Trimming stripped 0 bases from V and 0 bases from J, with 11 bases between. Germline assignment: CDR1 MNHEY and CDR2 SVGEGT. The CDR3 runs 16 residues. Written as DNA, the CDR3 is TGTGCCAGCAGTTACTCGATCGGCGGGGTGAACACTGAAGCTTTCTTT. Translated, it gives CASSYSIGGVNTEAFF.

There are a few counts of this clonotype. V and J are TRBV7-3 and TRBJ2-1; the match to TRBD2 covers 9 bases. The germline CDR1 and CDR2 sequences are SGHTA and FQGTGA. V lost 7 bases, J lost 5 bases, and 9 bases stayed unmatched. This CDR3 has 15 residues. The CDR3 protein is CASIGGRGGNNEQFF. The CDR3 DNA reads as TGTGCCAGCATAGGCGGGCGGGGGGGAAACAATGAGCAGTTCTTC. Based on the CDR3 plus reference TRBV7-3 and TRBJ2-1, the full variable domain is GAGVSQTPSNKVTEKGKYVELRCDPISGHTALYWYRQSLGQGPEFLIYFQGTGAADDSGLPNDRFFAVRPEGSVSTLKIQRTERGDSAVYLCASIGGRGGNNEQFFGPGTRLTVL.

This clonotype has just a few counts. The chain joins TRBV4-3 to TRBJ2-1; 11 positions agree with TRBD2. Germline V CDR1 and CDR2: LGHNA, YSLEER. This CDR3 has 16 amino acids. After removal of 0 bases from V and 9 bases from J, the junction contained 7 bases not matched to a gene. The CDR3 DNA sequence: TGCGCCAGCAGCCAAGATATAACTAGCGGGAGAGGTGAGCAGTTCTTC. This translates into CASSQDITSGRGEQFF.

This clonotype was recorded a few times. The chain joins TRBV5-1 to TRBJ2-1; 13 positions match TRBD2. The CDR3 is 15 residues long. V lost 0 bases to trimming and J lost 10 bases; unmatched junction nucleotides: 4. CDR1 is SGHRS and CDR2 is YFSETQ in the germline V gene. The CDR3 bases are TGCGCCAGCAGCTTGGAACTAGCGGGAGGGGGGGAGCAGTTCTTC. It is translated as CASSLELAGGGEQFF.

The genes are TRBV6-4 and TRBJ2-1, with 9 positions matching TRBD2. This CDR3 contains 15 residues. With V trimmed by 5 bases and J by 0 bases, 2 bases remained unmatched. Looked up from germline, CDR1 is MRHNA and CDR2 is SNTAGT. As DNA, the CDR3 is TGTGCCAGCAGTACAGCGGGGGGCTCCTACAATGAGCAGTTCTTC. Amino acids: CASSTAGGSYNEQFF.

This clonotype was picked up a small number of times. This chain links TRBV20-1 with TRBJ2-3; 7 nucleotides agree with TRBD2. V lost 0 bases and J lost 0; bases outside the gene matches: 6. The CDR3 totals 16 residues. CDR1 and CDR2 (germline): DFQATT, SNEGSKA (reference sequence). The CDR3: CSARDWGGASTDTQYF. DNA of the CDR3: TGCAGTGCTAGAGATTGGGGGGGAGCTAGCACAGATACGCAGTATTTT.

The chain recombines TRBV7-6 with TRBJ2-1; D is uncertain. This CDR3 is built from 15 residues. From germline, CDR1 is SGHVS and CDR2 FNYEAQ. V lost 7 bases and J 10 bases, leaving 23 bases between the germline ends. CDR3 sequence (DNA): TGTGCCAGCAACCCCCGCGCCTCTCGGACCAGAGAGCAGTTCTTC. As protein: CASNPRASRTREQFF.